The rows below give T cell receptor beta chains drawn from one sample of a study of T cell changes during pregnancy in multiple sclerosis. Produced via immunoSEQ multiplex PCR; TCRdb's table is partial and in-frame only. This sample has tens of thousands of clones, with roughly nine tenths found just once. Sequenced here: CD4+ T cells from peripheral blood mononuclear cells, sampled before pregnancy. The receptor source for this set is a female donor with multiple sclerosis, enrolled in a pregnancy study. Each CDR3 is given with its conserved first and last residue. The D gene is left open where the match is weak. Clone size is given for some rows only: seen once, a few or many times, or a class if the clone is expanded.

j_gene,v_gene,abundance,d_gene,CDR3nt,CDR3aa
TRBJ2-1,TRBV7-3,-,TRBD2,TGTGCCAGCAGCCAACCCGCCCGCGGGGGGACCTACAATGAGCAGTTCTTC,CASSQPARGGTYNEQFF
TRBJ2-5,TRBV19,-,-,TGTGCCAGTAGTGCGCCCCGCCCAGGGGCGCGGGAGACCCAGTACTTC,CASSAPRPGARETQYF
TRBJ1-6,TRBV10-3,-,TRBD1,TGTGCCATCAGTTTGGACAGGTTTTTATCCCTCCACTTT,CAISLDRFLSLHF
TRBJ1-3,TRBV29-1,-,TRBD1,TGCAGCGTTGTTGACAGGGGAGGAAACACCATATATTTT,CSVVDRGGNTIYF
TRBJ1-2,TRBV15,-,TRBD1,TGTGCCACCAGCCCTACCCGGGACAGGGGATATGGCTACACCTTC,CATSPTRDRGYGYTF
TRBJ2-2,TRBV12-5,-,-,TGTGCTAGTGGTTTGGGGCCCTCCGGGGAGCTGTTTTTT,CASGLGPSGELFF
TRBJ1-5,TRBV6-1,once,-,TGTGCCAGCAGTGAAGCCCCCGAGGGGAGGGGCAATCAGCCCCAGCATTTT,CASSEAPEGRGNQPQHF
TRBJ2-7,TRBV19,-,-,TGTGCCAGTAGTAATCGCGTATTCCCCTACGAGCAGTACTTC,CASSNRVFPYEQYF
TRBJ1-2,TRBV6-1,-,-,TGTGCCAGCAGTGAGCCAGGGGTCCCCTATGGCTACACCTTC,CASSEPGVPYGYTF
TRBJ1-5,TRBV12-5,-,-,TGTGCTAGTGGCCTGCGGGGATCCCAGCCCCAGCATTTT,CASGLRGSQPQHF
TRBJ2-5,TRBV29-1,-,TRBD2,TGCAGCGTCGGGGGGGGCCGGGGATCAGAGACCCAGTACTTC,CSVGGGRGSETQYF
TRBJ1-1,TRBV6-5,-,TRBD1,TGTGCCAGCAGACTCGACAGGGGGAACACTGAAGCTTTCTTT,CASRLDRGNTEAFF
TRBJ2-3,TRBV7-3,-,TRBD2,TGTGCCAGCAGCTTAACTAGGACTAGCGGTGTCACAGATACGCAGTATTTT,CASSLTRTSGVTDTQYF
TRBJ2-5,TRBV6-1,-,TRBD1,TGTGCCAGCAGGGGACAGGGGGCAGAGACCCAGTACTTC,CASRGQGAETQYF
TRBJ2-7,TRBV27,-,TRBD2,TGTGCCAGCAGTCCGACTAGCTTCCCTCCGGAGCAGTACTTC,CASSPTSFPPEQYF
TRBJ2-3,TRBV2,-,TRBD1,TGTGCCAGCAATACAGACAGGGGGAGCACAGATACGCAGTATTTT,CASNTDRGSTDTQYF
TRBJ1-1,TRBV4-1,few,TRBD1,TGCGCCAGCAGCCAAGATAGGGTAAGACAGGGGGTGACAGAAGCTTTCTTT,CASSQDRVRQGVTEAFF
TRBJ1-1,TRBV2,few,-,TGTGCCAGCAGGCTACAGGGAACTGAAGCTTTCTTT,CASRLQGTEAFF
TRBJ1-3,TRBV6-6,-,TRBD1,TGTGCCAGCAGTACAGGGGGTTGGGGCGGGGGAAACACCATATATTTT,CASSTGGWGGGNTIYF
TRBJ1-1,TRBV18,-,-,TGTGCCAGCTCACCGTTGTCCCCAGGGAGGACTGAAGCTTTCTTT,CASSPLSPGRTEAFF
TRBJ2-7,TRBV18,-,TRBD1,TGTGCCAGCTCACCTCAGAGGACAGGGATAGGGGAGCAGTACTTC,CASSPQRTGIGEQYF
TRBJ1-1,TRBV19,-,-,TGTGCCAGTAGCATACGAGCGCCGACTGAAGCTTTCTTT,CASSIRAPTEAFF
TRBJ2-3,TRBV4-3,-,-,TGCGCCAGCAGCCAAGCCCGGGGGGACAGGTGGGCAGATACGCAGTATTTT,CASSQARGDRWADTQYF
TRBJ2-1,TRBV19,-,TRBD1,TGTGCCAGTACTGGGACAGGGGGCTACAATGAGCAGTTCTTC,CASTGTGGYNEQFF
TRBJ1-2,TRBV5-4,-,-,TGTGCCAGCAGCCCCATCGGGGGGAGCGTCCATGGCTACACCTTC,CASSPIGGSVHGYTF
TRBJ2-1,TRBV20-1,-,-,TGCAGTGCTAGTAGACAGAACGAGCAGTTCTTC,CSASRQNEQFF
TRBJ1-1,TRBV2,once,-,TGTGCCAGCAATGAGGGAGTAAACACTGAAGCTTTCTTT,CASNEGVNTEAFF
TRBJ2-1,TRBV2,-,TRBD1,TGTGCCAGCACCGACAGGGCTTTACTCAATGTGGAGCAGTTCTTC,CASTDRALLNVEQFF
TRBJ2-7,TRBV25-1,-,TRBD1,TGTGCCAGCAGTGAATCAGGGGGCGAGAACGAGCAGTACTTC,CASSESGGENEQYF
TRBJ1-1,TRBV18,-,-,TGTGCCAGCTCACACGACAGCCTCCTTGAAGCTTTCTTT,CASSHDSLLEAFF
TRBJ1-4,TRBV29-1,-,-,TGCAGCGTTGAAGTGGCAGGGTTGCCAAATGAAAAACTGTTTTTT,CSVEVAGLPNEKLFF
TRBJ1-2,TRBV10-3,-,TRBD1,TGTGCCATCAGTGAGTCGAGGACAGGGAACTATGGCTACACCTTC,CAISESRTGNYGYTF
TRBJ1-5,TRBV10-3,-,-,TGTGCCATCAGTGAGCACGGACAGAGCAATCAGCCCCAGCATTTT,CAISEHGQSNQPQHF
TRBJ1-4,TRBV15,-,-,TGTGCCACCAGCCCCCGAGAAGGACTTCTTGGGGAAAAACTGTTTTTT,CATSPREGLLGEKLFF
TRBJ1-2,TRBV2,few,-,TGTGCCAGCAGTGAAGCGCTAGGAGGGTATGGCTACACCTTC,CASSEALGGYGYTF
TRBJ1-2,TRBV30,once,-,TGTGCCTACTCCACAGCTAACTATGGCTACACCTTC,CAYSTANYGYTF
TRBJ2-4,TRBV19,-,-,TGTGCCAGTGAAGAGGGTCCAGCCAAAAACATTCAGTACTTC,CASEEGPAKNIQYF
TRBJ1-1,TRBV5-1,-,TRBD1,TGCGCCAGCAGCTTTACAGGGGGCGCGGGAACTGAAGCTTTCTTT,CASSFTGGAGTEAFF
TRBJ2-5,TRBV9,-,TRBD2,TGTGCCAGCAGCGTAGCTCTAGCGGGAGAGACCCAGTACTTC,CASSVALAGETQYF
TRBJ1-5,TRBV5-4,-,-,TGTGCCAGCAGCTCTGGGACTTCCGCCAATCAGCCCCAGCATTTT,CASSSGTSANQPQHF